This TCR beta chain was sequenced in a study of identical twins. Study-level points and caveats: Its conclusions, products of cross-sectional statistical analysis, did not come from following the same donors.

This clonotype showed up just a few times. Its antigen is as yet unknown. TCRdb passed the 5' RACE reads through MiXCR, listing each CDR3 protein once. The profile covers 400,000 to 550,000 distinct CDR3 sequences, with around 15% appearing a single time and more than 0.8% taken by the ten largest. Germline CDR1 is SGHDT and CDR2 is YYEEEE. The CDR3 is 13 residues long. Trimming removed 4 bases from V and 4 bases from J, with 8 bases in between. These data were also filed under a second study, of yellow fever vaccine responses in identical twins. That publication notes: Twins reportedly appeared to share part of their vaccine T cell response while keeping part individual.

The J gene is TRBJ2-2, the V gene TRBV5-6; no firm D call. Sequenced: CD4+ T cells sorted from blood. The origin of this receptor is a woman under 30 in good health. The CDR3: CASSLMITGELFF. CDR3 in DNA: TGTGCCAGCAGCCTAATGATCACCGGGGAGCTGTTTTTT.